The source of this T cell receptor beta chain is a study of Graves' ophthalmopathy and Graves' hyperthyroidism (dated by TCRdb to the late 2010s). Context from the whole study: Peripheral blood samples were taken at the time of initial diagnosis, before any treatment was given. The study used TCR beta repertoire signatures to distinguish Graves' ophthalmopathy from Graves' hyperthyroidism and to predict progression to ophthalmopathy. In total, 135 blood samples were TCR-sequenced: around 42 ophthalmopathy, under 85 hyperthyroidism and roughly 17 hyperthyroidism-to-ophthalmopathy patients. To explore V-J signatures that distinguish ophthalmopathy from hyperthyroidism, a discovery set of under 110 patients was enrolled, made up of approximately 45 with ophthalmopathy and 57 with stable hyperthyroidism. An independent validation cohort comprised some 18 hyperthyroidism patients and 17 patients who later progressed from hyperthyroidism to ophthalmopathy. In roughly 6 hyperthyroidism patients, T-cell repertoires of thyroid tissue and blood were compared. Following sample collection, hyperthyroidism patients were given methimazole at a starting dose of 30 mg daily, and ophthalmopathy patients were given high-dose intravenous methylprednisolone. For training and testing, the 110 or so patients in the discovery cohort were randomly divided in a 7:3 ratio.

Remarks on this clonotype: Its antigen remains undetermined. No base quality information exists; no much larger clone differs at one position.

Here is what the overall study found, with its caveats: Ophthalmopathy was separated from stable hyperthyroidism by the 13-signature model with 85% to 90% sensitivity and roughly 83% specificity in cross-validation and with 80%/75% in the test set. Sample size was not predetermined statistically, and investigators were not blinded to group allocation. In validation, the model predicted ophthalmopathy progression with 70.59% sensitivity and about 77% specificity; some 13 predicted patients were CT-confirmed with GO in a median of roughly 6.8 months. Most expanded thyroid clonotypes with a frequency above 0.001 also appeared in blood, which suggests that blood repertoires may reflect the immune response in the thyroid.

The CDR3, from cysteine to phenylalanine, totals 13 residues. The CDR3 DNA has 39 bases and is translated from base 1. CDR1 KGHDR and CDR2 SFDVKD were looked up in the germline V gene. V is cut by 5 bases and J by 2 bases, and the space between the germline ends is 8 bases. For repertoire sequencing, the TCR beta CDR3 regions were amplified from RNA transcripts. HTBI primers and the Qiagen OneStep RT-PCR kit were used in a first-round RT-PCR, which was followed by a second-round multiplex PCR, size selection and purification. Libraries were sequenced on an Illumina HiSeq2000 using paired-end 100 bp reads. In the source study's methods: SOAPnuke was used to process the reads, removing any read that contained adapters or uncalled bases, had a mean Phred below 15, or lacked an exact match to the constant primer or identifier. High-quality paired reads were merged with COPE v1.2.5. Unique nucleotide sequences were defined as clonotypes and aligned to IMGT TRB V, D and J references using MiTCR v1.1. Analysis was restricted to V-J combinations with a frequency above 0.0001, which covered 99.2% of repertoires. A TCR clonal expansion and chaos score per V-J combination was defined as the ratio of F50 clonal expansion to chaos observed in the TCRdist matrix. Welch's t-statistics and random forest were used to reduce features to more than ten V-J combinations, which were fed into a naive Bayes classifier. The Morisita-Horn index was used to measure how similar the thyroid and blood repertoires were. The public sequencing data were trimmed at Q25 with fastp and processed into clonotypes with MiXCR by TCRdb, which kept only in-frame beta chains. All rows with the same CDR3 protein become a single entry with the most common DNA and genes. For this entry, the V and J calls and clone size follow TCRdb and not the study's own pipeline. In all, the sample holds a few hundred thousand distinct CDR3 sequences, and around 20% of those were seen once. Of the sample, approximately 3.2% is held by the ten largest clones.

Hyperthyroidism was defined as stable when no progression to ophthalmopathy occurred within 18 months of follow-up. Patients with hyperthyroidism were aged 18 to 65 years, had been newly diagnosed, and had a disease duration of less than 2 months. Anyone with other autoimmune diseases, uncontrolled infections, pregnancy or lactation was excluded from the study. Clinical symptoms, serum thyroxine, TRAb, thyroid ultrasound and orbital computed tomography formed the basis of the diagnosis. Ficoll-Paque density gradient centrifugation was used to isolate PBMCs from around 10 ml of fresh peripheral blood. Total RNA was extracted using Trizol reagent, and RNA quality was checked on an Agilent 2100 Bioanalyzer.

This sequence originates from a woman aged 18-29 years with stable Graves' hyperthyroidism. Donor details come from another sample of the same person, matched by shared clones. The sequence links TRBV24-1 to TRBJ2-5, with the D gene not confidently named. The sample comprised peripheral blood. Here the CDR3 is given as CATSGRRQETQYF. The DNA sequence is given as TGTGCCACCAGTGGAAGACGGCAAGAGACCCAGTACTTC.